This entry is about one T cell receptor beta chain. Its recognized antigen is unknown. Qualities for individual bases were not recorded, and no much larger clone is one base off. These data originate in a study of T cells after posttransplantation cyclophosphamide (dated by TCRdb to the mid-2010s). For the study in its entirety: Using TRB sequencing, the study followed how the T cell repertoire reconstituted after myeloablative bone marrow transplantation in which posttransplantation cyclophosphamide served as GVHD prophylaxis. Samples from roughly 35 PTCy-treated patients, along with samples from approximately 15 of their related bone marrow donors, underwent antigen receptor sequencing. Blood from all 30 or so PTCy patients who had 1-year posttransplant specimens underwent TRB sequencing. Public TRB sequences were searched against a database of over 3,000 sequences associated with responses to pathogens, tumor antigens, self-antigens and alloantigens. TRB sequencing was also done on up to about 3 additional blood samples from 2 to 5.2 years after transplant in 3 patients, and on pretransplant blood from 4 patients. Because TRA and TRB clonality were tightly correlated in 9 samples, subsequent TCR analyses were focused on TRB only. Overall results and qualifications from the work: Donor-recipient similarity was low at 1-2 months but rose over the first year, and later blood repertoires were often dominated by donor CD8+ memory clones. Across 45 patients, recipient CMV seropositivity and CMV reactivation were highly associated with TRB clonality; PTCy diversity was similar to CNI/methotrexate controls. The TRB repertoires of T cells infiltrating skin or the GI tract showed only limited overlap with the TRB repertoires found in blood.

In the paper's terms, the treatment or condition label means: high-dose cyclophosphamide on days +3 and +4 as single-agent GVHD prophylaxis. PTCy patients received busulfan and fludarabine conditioning, a related or unrelated marrow graft, and cyclophosphamide on days +3 and +4. The PTCy-treated patients were enrolled in a prospective multi-institutional clinical trial. Peripheral blood and bone marrow mononuclear cells were isolated by Ficoll-Hypaque density centrifugation and cryopreserved. Spanning cysteine to phenylalanine, the CDR3 consists of 12 amino acids. The CDR3 DNA has 36 bases and is translated from base 1. The germline V gene sets CDR1 to SQVTM and CDR2 to ANQGSEA. The germline ends are 10 bases apart after V is trimmed by 4 bases and J by 5 bases. Genomic DNA was used for TRB sequencing, which was performed with the immunoSEQ assay at survey resolution or with the hsTCRB kit. For the original study's pipeline: The immunoSEQ software was used for initial read processing, and the LymphoSeq R package was used for repertoire analyses. Clonality was computed as 1 minus normalized Shannon entropy; Gini coefficient was also calculated for each TRB dataset. Phenotypes of unsorted samples were inferred by mapping TRB sequences from sorted subsets of the recipient or donor onto unsorted samples of the same recipient. In TCRdb, the immuneACCESS table is reduced to in-frame sequences with V and J assigned. These tables do not hold every clone; where another copy was compared, an unresolved V gene accounts for under half, and the others remain unexplained. V and J calls plus clone size are reproduced from that table; the DNA served to infer D and trimming. Here the sample has about 2,500 clones; less than 85% occur a single time. The ten top clones hold about 25% of the sample.

Here the sequenced sample was PBMCs, taken after allogeneic stem cell transplant with posttransplant cyclophosphamide. Recombination connected TRBV29-1 to TRBJ2-3; the best D guess is TRBD1, with 6 bases matching. This receptor was taken from a male patient between 25 and 39 years old who received an allogeneic stem cell transplant from a related donor, was CMV-positive, and had acute GVHD only. Following a transplant, some T cells may be graft donor cells, not patient cells. The DNA sequence is TGCAGCGTTGTGTGGGGACAAGATACGCAGTATTTT. Its protein product is CSVVWGQDTQYF.